Reported below is one T cell receptor (beta chain). Its matching antigen is unknown. Other DNA variants within this sample encode the same CDR3. The sample originates from a study of beta chain features in type 1 diabetes. Study-wide results and limits: In the patient group, naive, central memory and Treg TCRB repertoires seemed more alike than in the healthy donor group. The study found moderately but significantly shorter TCRB CDR3s in all four CD4+ subsets of Type 1 diabetes patients.

As every portion of the isolated RNA was reverse transcribed, the sequencing read expressed TCRB transcripts. Here immunoSEQ multiplex PCR was the method, and the copy in TCRdb shows in-frame clones only, minus some. The sample lists 620,000 or so clones; about a sixth were seen once. V dropped 2 bases and J dropped 2; count of bases not matched to a gene: 6. Germline lookup yields CDR1 SGDLS and CDR2 YYNGEE. The CDR3 spans 15 residues. The sequenced sample was naive CD4+ T cells from blood. V usage is TRBV9 and J usage is TRBJ2-5; 7 nucleotides line up with TRBD2. This TCR came from a man between 18 and 35 years old in good health. CDR3 coding DNA: TGTGCCAGCAGCGTCTCTAGCGGCCGACAAGAGACCCAGTACTTC. Its translation: CASSVSSGRQETQYF.